This TCR beta chain stems from a study of tumor and adjacent non-tumor tissue in lung cancer. Study-wide results and limits: Compared with tumor, normal lung showed significantly lower TCR diversity. Patients with more diverse tumor TCRs had worse survival.

Points on this clonotype: What it recognizes is unknown. One junction end disagrees with the germline gene, perhaps due to a read error.

This sample's RNA came from whole unsorted tissue. The library came from three nested PCR rounds adapted from ARM-PCR protocols. TCRdb independently ran MiXCR on the multiplex PCR reads; one entry per CDR3 protein. Of 60,000 to 85,000 distinct CDR3 sequences listed, roughly 80% were seen once; the top ten hold about an eighth. Germline V gives CDR1 MNHNY, CDR2 SVGAGI (reference sequence). This CDR3 contains 14 residues. The TCR sequence derives from a woman between 50 and 59 years old with non-small cell lung cancer. This chain uses TRBV6-6 with TRBJ2-5; D call uncertain. Sequenced sample: lung tumor tissue. The CDR3 sequence: CISSYPGRAETQYF. In DNA form, the CDR3 reads TGTATCAGCAGTTATCCAGGAAGGGCGGAGACCCAATACTTC.